Presented here are 26 T cell receptor beta chains from one specimen sequenced in a study of blood T cell repertoires in COVID-19. TCRdb's table, derived via immunoSEQ multiplex PCR, lists solely in-frame clones and lacks some. The sample lists approximately 100,000 clones, approximately 82% occurring once. The specimen sequenced was peripheral blood. These receptors originate from a man aged 60-69 years with acute or convalescent COVID-19.

The V gene is TRBV24-1, the J gene TRBJ2-3; the match to TRBD1 covers 8 bases. With 7 bases clipped from V and 2 bases from J, the junction kept 1 base outside the gene matches. The germline V gene encodes CDR1 KGHDR and CDR2 SFDVKD. The CDR3 has 13 residues. The CDR3 loop reads CATRGQVTDTQYF. The CDR3 bases are TGTGCCACCAGGGGACAGGTCACAGATACGCAGTATTTT.

The chain couples TRBV5-5 to TRBJ2-1, with 9 bases fitting TRBD1. The germline V gene has CDR1 SGHKS and CDR2 YYEKEE (reference sequence). Germline trimming cut 4 bases from V and 4 bases from J; bases unmatched to any gene: 6. CDR3 size: 15 residues. The CDR3 here is CASSMDRGEYNEQFF. The CDR3 DNA reads TGTGCCAGCAGCATGGACAGGGGAGAATACAATGAGCAGTTCTTC.

This clone appeared a few times. The CDR3 protein is CASSLVPAGTNTGELFF. The CDR3 nucleotides are TGCGCCAGCAGCTTGGTACCAGCGGGGACTAACACCGGGGAGCTGTTTTTT. V usage is TRBV5-1 and J usage is TRBJ2-2, with 7 bases identical to TRBD2. The J segment lost 2 bases and the V segment lost 0 bases, leaving 7 bases of the junction unmatched. This CDR3 comprises 17 residues. Germline CDR1 reads SGHRS; CDR2 reads YFSETQ.

This rearrangement joins TRBV6-2 or TRBV6-3 to TRBJ1-2; D is possibly TRBD1 (5 bases). Germline CDR1 reads MNHEY; CDR2 reads SVGEGT. This CDR3 comprises 17 residues. Trimming removed 5 bases at V and 0 bases at J, with 19 bases between. CDR3 loop: CASSGPGLPNPNYGYTF. DNA of the CDR3: TGTGCCAGCAGTGGGCCGGGACTTCCTAACCCTAACTATGGCTACACCTTC.

The chain has TRBV6-5 and TRBJ1-5; 7 nucleotides match TRBD1. There are 14 residues in the CDR3. Trimming took 4 bases from V and 4 from J; bases not matched to a gene: 4. Germline CDR1 MNHEY, CDR2 SVGAGI. The CDR3 loop is CASSLQGVNQPQHF. In DNA, the CDR3 is TGTGCCAGCAGTTTGCAGGGGGTAAATCAGCCCCAGCATTTT.

The V call is TRBV5-1, the J call TRBJ1-1, with 7 positions matching TRBD1. The J segment lost 1 base and the V segment lost 3 bases, leaving 3 bases of the junction unmatched. Germline lookup yields CDR1 SGHRS and CDR2 YFSETQ. This CDR3 comprises 14 residues. CDR3 sequence reads: CASSSRTGNTEAFF. The CDR3 bases are TGCGCCAGCAGCTCACGGACAGGGAACACTGAAGCTTTCTTT. The variable domain in full, with the rest retrieved from reference TRBV5-1 and TRBJ1-1, is KAGVTQTPRYLIKTRGQQVTLSCSPISGHRSVSWYQQTPGQGLQFLFEYFSETQRNKGNFPGRFSGRQFSNSRSEMNVSTLELGDSALYLCASSSRTGNTEAFFGQGTRLTVV.

On this clone itself: Distinct nucleotide sequences in the sample also encode this CDR3. The CDR3 protein is CASRQGSNQPQHF. In DNA, the CDR3 is TGTGCCAGCAGACAGGGGAGCAATCAGCCCCAGCATTTT. V gene TRBV28 combines with J gene TRBJ1-5; TRBD1 aligns across 7 bases. Germline V gene sequence: CDR1 MDHEN, CDR2 SYDVKM. Unmatched junction bases numbered 0, after V lost 6 bases and J lost 1 base. The CDR3 is 13 residues long.

CDR3 DNA: TGTGCCAGCAGCCTCGCGGGTCGAACTGAAGCTTTCTTT. Translating gives CASSLAGRTEAFF. The chain joins TRBV7-8 to TRBJ1-1; D is unresolved. The V gene lost 5 bases and the J gene lost 5 bases, with 12 bases spanning the gap. This CDR3 is built from 13 residues. CDR1 and CDR2 (germline): SGHVS, FQNEAQ.

The chain uses TRBV7-9 and TRBJ2-1, with D perhaps TRBD1 (5 bases). There are 16 residues in the CDR3. Trimming took 5 bases from V and 4 from J, leaving 18 bases between them. The V gene's germline CDR1 is SEHNR and CDR2 FQNEAQ (reference sequence). CDR3 amino acids: CASSLNGQWKYNEQFF. The CDR3 nucleotides are TGTGCCAGCAGCCTCAACGGACAATGGAAATACAATGAGCAGTTCTTC.

There are a few counts of this clone. This chain uses TRBV5-4 with TRBJ2-1; D unresolved. The germline V gene has CDR1 SGHNT and CDR2 YYREEE (reference sequence). V lost 0 bases, J lost 4 bases, and 5 bases lay in between. The CDR3 extends over 13 amino acids. The CDR3 here is CASSLGHYNEQFF. In DNA, the CDR3 is TGTGCCAGCAGCTTGGGGCATTACAATGAGCAGTTCTTC.

The V call is TRBV5-6, the J call TRBJ2-7; TRBD2 matches at 8 bases. The germline CDR1 and CDR2 sequences are SGHDT and YYEEEE. J gave up 5 bases and V 5 bases, and 12 bases lay outside the gene matches. The CDR3 sequence is 15 residues long. As DNA, the CDR3 is TGTGCCAGCAGTCCTGATCGGGGGGGCCCTAACGAGCAGTACGTC. This gives the protein CASSPDRGGPNEQYV.

This rearrangement joins TRBV6-5 to TRBJ2-5, with D perhaps matching TRBD1 (5 bases). Germline V lookup: CDR1 MNHEY, CDR2 SVGAGI. The V and J ends lost 4 bases and 0 bases respectively, with 12 bases between them. This CDR3 is built from 15 residues. CDR3: CASSSSDTYQETQYF. The CDR3 nucleotides read TGTGCCAGCAGTTCCTCGGACACGTACCAAGAGACCCAGTACTTC.

The V gene is TRBV19, the J gene TRBJ1-6, with a tentative D call TRBD1 (6 bases). The CDR3 runs 15 residues. Germline V gene sequence: CDR1 LNHDA, CDR2 SQIVND (reference sequence). Trimming cost V 5 bases and J 5 bases, with 13 bases left between them. DNA of the CDR3: TGTGCCAGTAGTCCGAACAGGGACAATAATTCACCCCTCCACTTT. Translated, it gives CASSPNRDNNSPLHF. The whole variable domain, filled in from reference TRBV19 and TRBJ1-6, reads DGGITQSPKYLFRKEGQNVTLSCEQNLNHDAMYWYRQDPGQGLRLIYYSQIVNDFQKGDIAEGYSVSREKKESFPLTVTSAQKNPTAFYLCASSPNRDNNSPLHFGNGTRLTVT.

The CDR3 coding sequence is TGTGCCAGCTCACAAATGTCCCTCGGACTAGCGGGGAGATGGGGGAAAAATGAGCAGTTCTTC. It is translated as CASSQMSLGLAGRWGKNEQFF. The chain joins TRBV18 to TRBJ2-1, with 12 bases aligning to TRBD2. V lost 4 bases to trimming and J lost 7 bases; unmatched junction nucleotides: 23. Germline V gene lookup returns CDR1 KGHSH and CDR2 LQKENI. The CDR3 has 21 residues.

The V call is TRBV3-1 (or the pseudogene TRBV3-2), the J call TRBJ2-5; 11 nucleotides match TRBD2. V gave up 0 bases and J gave up 5 bases; unmatched junction bases: 8. The CDR3 totals 17 residues. Germline lookup yields CDR1 LGHDT and CDR2 YNNKEL (reference sequence). CDR3 sequence reads: CASSQDLLAGGGETQYF. Here the CDR3 DNA reads TGTGCCAGCAGCCAAGATCTGCTAGCGGGGGGAGGGGAGACCCAGTACTTC.

The gene calls are TRBV7-6 and TRBJ2-3; TRBD2 aligns across 7 bases. CDR3 size: 17 residues. Trimming took 2 bases from V and 2 from J; bases not matched to a gene: 10. CDR1 is SGHVS, CDR2 FNYEAQ, per germline. This chain's CDR3 is CASSLLGNSGFTDTQYF. The CDR3 DNA follows: TGTGCCAGCAGCTTATTGGGGAATAGCGGGTTCACAGATACGCAGTATTTT.

The chain employs TRBV7-9 and TRBJ1-3; D gene uncertain. V dropped 4 bases and J dropped 0 bases, with 10 bases sitting between them. Germline CDR1 SEHNR, CDR2 FQNEAQ (reference sequence). The CDR3 loop spans 15 amino acids. In nucleotides, the CDR3 is TGTGCCAGCAGCTACTACACCAGCTCTGGAAACACCATATATTTT. Amino acids: CASSYYTSSGNTIYF.

This sequence joins TRBV5-1 and TRBJ2-3, with 11 bases identical to TRBD2. V lost 0 bases and J lost 5; bases outside the gene matches: 8. Germline assignment: CDR1 SGHRS and CDR2 YFSETQ. This CDR3 spans 17 amino acids. The CDR3 reads CASSLVLAGDRGDTQYF. CDR3 nucleotide sequence: TGCGCCAGCAGCTTGGTACTAGCGGGGGACCGGGGAGATACGCAGTATTTT.

This chain uses TRBV6-4 with TRBJ2-2; 8 nucleotides line up with TRBD1. Germline loops: CDR1 MRHNA, CDR2 SNTAGT. The length of the CDR3 is 14 residues. J lost 7 bases, V lost 7 bases, and 8 bases had no gene match. The CDR3 DNA sequence: TGTGCCAGCAAGCCGGGACAGGAATACGGGGAGCTGTTTTTT. It encodes CASKPGQEYGELFF.

This chain joins TRBV7-2 and TRBJ2-3, with 8 positions matching TRBD1. Germline CDR1 SGHTA, CDR2 FQGNSA. V lost 1 base, J lost 2 bases, and 5 bases stayed unmatched. The CDR3 runs to 16 residues. The CDR3 sequence: CASSLVGTGVTDTQYF. The CDR3 nucleotides read TGTGCCAGCAGCTTAGTAGGGACAGGAGTCACAGATACGCAGTATTTT.

This chain links TRBV5-1 with TRBJ2-7, with TRBD1 identical over 12 bases. The germline V gene encodes CDR1 SGHRS and CDR2 YFSETQ. The V gene end was trimmed by 5 bases and the J gene end by 3 bases; junction bases not matched to a gene: 12. The CDR3 has 17 amino acids. Here the CDR3 reads CASSSGTGGLSSYEQYF. The DNA of the CDR3 is TGCGCCAGCAGTTCCGGGACAGGGGGCTTGTCCAGCTACGAGCAGTACTTC.

The chain is built from TRBV15 and TRBJ2-6, with TRBD1 matching 8 bases. The V gene's germline CDR1 is LNHNV and CDR2 YYDKDF (reference sequence). V lost 5 bases, J lost 1 base, and 7 bases stayed unmatched. CDR3 length: 17 amino acids. The chain's CDR3 is CATSQGQVGSGANVLTF. The CDR3 DNA follows: TGTGCCACCAGCCAGGGACAGGTGGGGTCTGGGGCCAACGTCCTGACTTTC.

The rearrangement uses TRBV11-2 and TRBJ1-4; the D is unclear. CDR3 length: 14 amino acids. Germline V gene sequence: CDR1 SGHAT, CDR2 FQNNGV. Trimming took off 3 bases at V and 3 bases at J, with 8 bases between the two ends. CDR3 in DNA: TGTGCCAGCAGCTTGGGAGGATCTAATGAAAAACTGTTTTTT. Translating it yields CASSLGGSNEKLFF.

This clone was seen once. This chain joins TRBV3-1 (or the pseudogene TRBV3-2) and TRBJ2-7; D not certain. There are 12 residues in the CDR3. V lost 3 bases, J lost 2 bases, and 5 bases lay in between. Germline loops: CDR1 LGHDT, CDR2 YNNKEL (reference sequence). CDR3 nucleotide sequence: TGTGCCAGCAGCCATGTAACCTACGAGCAGTACTTC. Its translation is CASSHVTYEQYF.

V is TRBV5-4 and J is TRBJ2-3; the D gene is possibly TRBD1 (6 bases). The CDR3 consists of 13 residues. Germline V gene data show CDR1 as SGHNT and CDR2 as YYREEE (reference sequence). With 3 bases removed from V and 3 bases from J, the gap between germline ends came to 8 bases. The CDR3 spells CASSWDTTDTQYF. CDR3 nucleotide sequence: TGTGCCAGCAGCTGGGACACGACAGATACGCAGTATTTT.

This chain uses TRBV7-3 with TRBJ2-1, with 7 bases aligning to TRBD1. The germline V gene encodes CDR1 SGHTA and CDR2 FQGTGA. The CDR3 is 15 residues long. V lost 2 bases and J lost 8; bases outside the gene matches: 9. CDR3 bases: TGTGCCAGCAGCTTAGCCCATAGACAGGGCGATGAGCAGTTCTTC. Protein product: CASSLAHRQGDEQFF.